Below, 10 T cell receptor beta chains from the same sample are listed, as sequenced in a study of graft-versus-host responses after intestinal transplantation. These receptors' antigens are unknown. TCRdb's copy holds only in-frame clones and misses some; the assay was immunoSEQ multiplex PCR. The data contain about 130,000 clones, about 92% of them singletons. Here the sequenced sample was unstimulated CD4+ T cells sorted from spleen or lymph node cells, taken before intestinal transplant. The receptors were gathered from a human donor who received an intestinal transplant.

This clone has a handful of counts. The chain joins TRBV4-1 to TRBJ1-4, with D perhaps TRBD1 (6 bases). Germline V gene lookup returns CDR1 MGHRA and CDR2 YSYEKL. The CDR3 runs 13 residues. Between the trimmed V and J ends, which lost 1 base and 8 bases, there was a span of 8 bases. The CDR3 nucleotides read TGCGCCAGCAGCCAAGGGACAGTAGAAAAACTGTTTTTT. It encodes CASSQGTVEKLFF.

V gene TRBV29-1 combines with J gene TRBJ2-5, with D perhaps TRBD2 (5 bases). The CDR3 runs 13 residues. Germline loops: CDR1 SQVTM, CDR2 ANQGSEA. V was clipped by 4 bases and J by 2 bases, with 11 bases between them. CDR3 sequence: CSVAGRAQETQYF. The CDR3 nucleotides are TGCAGCGTTGCTGGGAGAGCTCAAGAGACCCAGTACTTC.

The chain uses TRBV19 and TRBJ1-5; 11 nucleotides align to TRBD1. With 4 bases clipped from V and 7 bases from J, the junction kept 3 bases outside the gene matches. The CDR3 totals 14 residues. Germline V gives CDR1 LNHDA, CDR2 SQIVND (reference sequence). CDR3 sequence: CASSRTGGGQPQHF. In nucleotides, the CDR3 is TGTGCCAGTAGTAGGACAGGGGGCGGGCAGCCCCAGCATTTT.

Here the CDR3 reads CASSRTSGIYNEQFF. The CDR3 nucleotides read TGTGCCAGCAGTCGGACTAGCGGGATCTACAATGAGCAGTTCTTC. The chain combines TRBV6-5 with TRBJ2-1; 12 bases fit TRBD2. V was clipped by 5 bases and J by 3 bases; unmatched bases: 2. Germline loops: CDR1 MNHEY, CDR2 SVGAGI. This CDR3 spans 15 amino acids.

V is TRBV2 and J is TRBJ2-1, with unresolved D. V was clipped by 5 bases and J by 7 bases, with 6 bases between them. Per the germline V gene, CDR1 is SNHLY and CDR2 is FYNNEI. This CDR3 contains 11 residues. Written as DNA, the CDR3 is TGTGCCAGCAGTCAGAGGAATGAGCAGTTCTTC. Translated, it gives CASSQRNEQFF.

This clone has a single count. The rearrangement uses TRBV7-3 and TRBJ2-2; no reliable D call. V was shortened by 0 bases and J by 3 bases, with 2 bases between the two germline ends. The CDR3 runs to 13 residues. Germline values: CDR1 SGHTA, CDR2 FQGTGA. CDR3 DNA sequence: TGTGCCAGCAGCTTAACTTACACCGGGGAGCTGTTTTTT. Residues: CASSLTYTGELFF. The full variable domain, its missing parts supplied by reference TRBV7-3 and TRBJ2-2, is GAGVSQTPSNKVTEKGKYVELRCDPISGHTALYWYRQSLGQGPEFLIYFQGTGAADDSGLPNDRFFAVRPEGSVSTLKIQRTERGDSAVYLCASSLTYTGELFFGEGSRLTVL.

The chain joins TRBV7-9 to TRBJ1-3; D is uncertain. CDR1 and CDR2 from the germline V gene are SEHNR and FQNEAQ (reference sequence). V shed 5 bases and J shed 0 bases, with 14 bases lying between them. The CDR3 spans 16 residues. CDR3 in amino acids: CASSMSGPSSGNTIYF. For the CDR3, the DNA is TGTGCCAGCAGCATGTCCGGGCCCAGCTCTGGAAACACCATATATTTT.

This chain joins TRBV6-1 and TRBJ2-7; D perhaps matches TRBD2 (5 bases). This CDR3 has 15 amino acids. CDR1 MNHNS and CDR2 SASEGT come from the germline V gene. V gave up 7 bases and J gave up 6 bases, with 22 bases separating them. CDR3 in amino acids: CASIYLIGDPSEQYF. The CDR3 DNA reads as TGTGCCAGCATCTATTTAATCGGGGATCCCTCCGAGCAGTACTTC.

The DNA of the CDR3 is TGTGCCATCAGTGAAGGAGGGGACTCTGGGGCCAACGTCCTGACTTTC. Its protein is CAISEGGDSGANVLTF. The rearrangement links TRBV10-3 to TRBJ2-6; TRBD2 is a possible D gene (6 bases). Germline lookup yields CDR1 ENHRY and CDR2 SYGVKD. The CDR3 spans 16 residues. Trimming left V 3 bases short and J 0 bases short, with 9 bases between.

This rearrangement joins TRBV5-1 to TRBJ2-5; D tentatively reads TRBD1 or TRBD2 (5 bases each). Germline V CDR1 and CDR2: SGHRS, YFSETQ. V lost 4 bases to trimming and J lost 2 bases, with 12 bases between them. This CDR3 contains 14 residues. The CDR3 bases are TGCGCCAGCAGCCCGGGGCTGGGGCAAGAGACCCAGTACTTC. Protein product: CASSPGLGQETQYF.